This TCR beta chain was profiled in a study of T cell responses to AZD1222 COVID-19 vaccine. Findings and caveats of the study: Every sample of the repertoires postdated the peak T cell response. White British ancestry dominated among donors, who included more females, and clonal diversity was possibly underestimated.

The CDR3 length is 10 residues. Trimming cost V 3 bases and J 10 bases, with 9 bases left between them. The germline gives CDR1 DFQATT, CDR2 SNEGSKA (reference sequence). Measured with immunoSEQ multiplex PCR; TCRdb has only the in-frame clones, and not every one. The data hold around 100,000 clones, with 90% observed a single time. Worth noting for this clone: The antigen is unknown.

This clonotype was obtained from an adult in good health. This rearrangement joins TRBV20-1 to TRBJ1-2; D ambiguous. The specimen was peripheral blood, collected on day 0 of AZD1222 vaccination. The CDR3 loop reads CSASGRLYTF. The CDR3 DNA sequence: TGCAGTGCTAGTGGCAGGCTCTACACCTTC.